A selection of T cell receptor beta chains follows, all from one sample in a study of T cells after yellow fever vaccination. One entry per CDR3 protein, called by TCRdb with MiXCR from the 5' RACE reads. The sample yields a few hundred thousand distinct CDR3 sequences, 17% seen once. The source material was PBMCs, sampled 5 to 6 days after the first yellow fever vaccination. These receptors were collected from a man younger than 35 who received the YFV17D yellow fever vaccine. CDR3s include the opening cysteine and the closing phenylalanine or tryptophan. Each record gives: J gene, clone size, V gene, D gene, CDR3 protein, CDR3 DNA. A D gene is named only where the DNA matches it firmly. Rows give clone size only sometimes, using once, few, many, or a class for an expanded clone.

>TRBJ2-3|few|TRBV4-2|NA
CASSQDWATDTQYF
TGTGCCAGCAGTCAGGACTGGGCCACAGATACGCAGTATTTT
>TRBJ1-6|few|TRBV6-1|TRBD1
CASSTDRGSPLHF
TGTGCCAGCAGCACCGACAGGGGATCACCCCTCCACTTT
>TRBJ1-2|few|TRBV7-9|NA
CASSLGVQVYGYTF
TGTGCCAGCAGCTTAGGGGTCCAGGTGTATGGCTACACCTTC
>TRBJ1-4|many|TRBV6-5|NA
CASRYRDWDEKLFF
TGTGCCAGCAGATACCGGGACTGGGATGAAAAACTGTTTTTT
>TRBJ2-4|few|TRBV6-2/TRBV6-3|NA
CASSSLPGIQYF
TGTGCCAGCAGTTCCCTCCCGGGCATTCAGTACTTC
>TRBJ1-2|few|TRBV7-9|NA
CASSLATGRTEYGYTF
TGTGCCAGCAGCTTAGCGACAGGTCGAACGGAATATGGCTACACCTTC
>TRBJ1-5|few|TRBV12-5|NA
CASGLEENQPQHF
TGTGCTAGTGGTTTGGAAGAAAATCAGCCCCAGCATTTT
>TRBJ2-2|NA|TRBV18|NA
CASSPQTGDTGELFF
TGTGCCAGCTCACCACAAACGGGGGACACCGGGGAGCTGTTTTTT
>TRBJ2-5|NA|TRBV5-1|TRBD2
CASSLVGGGSYQETQYF
TGCGCCAGCAGCTTGGTGGGCGGGGGGTCGTACCAAGAGACCCAGTACTTC
>TRBJ1-6|NA|TRBV11-2|NA
CASSLERSPLHF
TGTGCCAGCAGCTTAGAACGTTCACCCCTCCACTTT
>TRBJ2-5|few|TRBV7-2|NA
CASSARGGRAETQYF
TGTGCCAGCAGCGCAAGAGGGGGGAGAGCAGAGACCCAGTACTTC
>TRBJ2-7|many|TRBV6-2/TRBV6-3|NA
CASRSDSGTWISYEQYF
TGTGCCAGCAGATCCGACTCCGGGACTTGGATCTCCTACGAGCAGTACTTC
>TRBJ2-3|NA|TRBV11-1|NA
CASSATLDTQYF
TGTGCCAGCAGCGCAACGTTAGATACGCAGTATTTT
>TRBJ2-1|many|TRBV7-2|TRBD2
CASSRRGDSYNEQFF
TGTGCCAGCAGCCGCCGGGGGGACTCCTACAATGAGCAGTTCTTC
>TRBJ2-1|once|TRBV20-1|NA
CSATPFRGGVGNEQFF
TGCAGTGCTACACCTTTTCGAGGGGGGGTAGGTAATGAGCAGTTCTTC
>TRBJ1-2|few|TRBV27|NA
CASNSGIRGVHGYTF
TGTGCCAGCAACTCAGGGATTCGAGGTGTTCATGGCTACACCTTC
>TRBJ2-5|NA|TRBV29-1|NA
CSVVEGGETQYF
TGCAGCGTCGTGGAGGGGGGGGAGACCCAGTACTTC
>TRBJ2-2|NA|TRBV4-2|TRBD2
CASSQESGGAPGELFF
TGTGCCAGCAGCCAAGAGAGCGGGGGGGCCCCCGGGGAGCTGTTTTTT
>TRBJ1-5|NA|TRBV28|NA
CASNPILRNQPQHF
TGTGCCAGCAACCCTATACTCCGGAATCAGCCCCAGCATTTT
>TRBJ2-3|few|TRBV9|NA
CASEGGDGTDTQYF
TGTGCCAGCGAGGGGGGGGATGGCACAGATACGCAGTATTTT
>TRBJ1-2|few|TRBV4-1|TRBD1
CASSQVSGTAANYGYTF
TGCGCCAGCAGCCAAGTTTCTGGGACAGCTGCTAACTATGGCTACACCTTC
>TRBJ1-5|many|TRBV5-1|NA
CASSWDTDQPQHF
TGCGCCAGCAGCTGGGACACCGATCAGCCCCAGCATTTT
>TRBJ2-3|NA|TRBV5-4|NA
CAIMRFSGADTQYF
TGTGCCATCATGCGCTTTAGCGGTGCAGATACGCAGTATTTT
>TRBJ1-2|few|TRBV4-1|TRBD1
CASSQDPTGVGYTF
TGCGCCAGCAGCCAAGACCCCACAGGGGTAGGCTACACCTTC
>TRBJ1-4|NA|TRBV15|NA
CATSRGVTTNEKLFF
TGTGCCACCAGCCGGGGAGTGACAACTAATGAAAAACTGTTTTTT
>TRBJ2-3|few|TRBV6-5|NA
CASSYLADANPDTQYF
TGTGCCAGCAGTTACCTGGCGGACGCTAACCCAGATACGCAGTATTTT
>TRBJ1-6|NA|TRBV12-3/TRBV12-4|NA
CASSFQTGTSPLHF
TGTGCCAGCAGCTTCCAGACAGGTACTTCACCCCTCCACTTT
>TRBJ2-3|NA|TRBV20-1|TRBD2
CSATSGGSTDTQYF
TGCAGTGCGACTAGCGGGGGGAGCACAGATACGCAGTATTTT
>TRBJ2-5|few|TRBV7-3|TRBD1
CASSLGQLETQYF
TGTGCCAGCAGCCTGGGACAGCTAGAGACCCAGTACTTC
>TRBJ1-5|NA|TRBV6-1|TRBD1
CASRRQGARNQPQHF
TGTGCCAGCAGGCGACAGGGGGCACGCAATCAGCCCCAGCATTTT
>TRBJ1-1|few|TRBV6-5|NA
CASSYIGGYTEAFF
TGTGCCAGCAGTTACATTGGTGGGTACACTGAAGCTTTCTTT